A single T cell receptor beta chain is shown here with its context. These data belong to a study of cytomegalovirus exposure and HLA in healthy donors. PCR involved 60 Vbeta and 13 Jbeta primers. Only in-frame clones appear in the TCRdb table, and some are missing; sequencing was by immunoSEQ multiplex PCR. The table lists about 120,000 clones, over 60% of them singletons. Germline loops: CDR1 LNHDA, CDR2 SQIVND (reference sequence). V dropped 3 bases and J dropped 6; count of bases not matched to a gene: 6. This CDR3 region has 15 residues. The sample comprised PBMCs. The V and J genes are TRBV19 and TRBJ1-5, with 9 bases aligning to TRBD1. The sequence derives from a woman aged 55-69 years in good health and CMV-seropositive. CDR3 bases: TGTGCCAGTAGTATTACAGGGGGCTCAGCTCAGCCCCAGCATTTT. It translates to CASSITGGSAQPQHF.